The next 26 T cell receptor beta chains were all read from a single sample in a study of CD8+ T cells in alopecia areata. Following RNA extraction, reverse transcription yielded cDNA that acted as the sequencing template. Sequencing used immunoSEQ multiplex PCR; TCRdb keeps in-frame clones, though not all of them. The table has 95,000 to 150,000 clones, about 46% seen once. The sequenced sample was NKG2D-low CD8+ T cells sorted from blood. These receptors all come from a human donor with alopecia areata.

CDR3 in amino acids: CASSLRASSYNEQFF. The CDR3 coding sequence is TGTGCCAGCAGCTTACGGGCGAGCTCCTACAATGAGCAGTTCTTC. The J gene is TRBJ2-1, the V gene TRBV13, with D unresolved. The CDR3 runs to 15 residues. With 2 bases removed from V and 0 bases from J, the gap between germline ends came to 8 bases. Germline-derived CDR1 and CDR2 are PRHDT and FYEKMQ (reference sequence).

This clone was seen a few times. V is TRBV28 and J is TRBJ2-4, with 7 bases identical to TRBD1. Germline V gene lookup returns CDR1 MDHEN and CDR2 SYDVKM. V lost 6 bases, J lost 8 bases, and 7 bases stayed unmatched. This CDR3 has 13 residues. The CDR3: CASSSTGVDIQYF. The CDR3 DNA reads TGTGCCAGCAGCAGTACAGGGGTGGACATTCAGTACTTC.

The chain couples TRBV29-1 to TRBJ2-1; D is possibly TRBD1 (5 bases). V was clipped by 7 bases and J by 4 bases, with 8 bases between them. The CDR3 covers 11 residues. The V gene's germline CDR1 is SQVTM and CDR2 ANQGSEA. This chain's CDR3 is CSDRPYNEQFF. In DNA, the CDR3 is TGCAGCGACAGGCCGTACAATGAGCAGTTCTTC.

About this clone: This sample includes further DNA sequences coding for the same CDR3. The chain combines TRBV7-2 with TRBJ2-7; D is perhaps TRBD1 (5 bases). V lost 4 bases and J 3 bases, leaving 7 bases between the germline ends. The CDR3 covers 12 residues. CDR1 and CDR2 from the germline V gene are SGHTA and FQGNSA. The CDR3 here is CASSSGIYEQYF. The CDR3 DNA follows: TGTGCCAGCAGCTCAGGGATCTACGAGCAGTACTTC.

There are a few counts of this clone. The V gene is TRBV29-1, the J gene TRBJ2-7; 11 bases fit TRBD1. V lost 4 bases to trimming and J lost 2 bases; unmatched junction nucleotides: 4. The germline V gene has CDR1 SQVTM and CDR2 ANQGSEA. The CDR3 contains 14 residues. CDR3 nucleotides: TGCAGCGTTGCAGGGACAGGGGGAACCTACGAGCAGTACTTC. Amino acids: CSVAGTGGTYEQYF.

The chain employs TRBV29-1 and TRBJ1-1; 12 nucleotides agree with TRBD1. The germline V gene has CDR1 SQVTM and CDR2 ANQGSEA. CDR3 length: 15 residues. The V and J ends lost 4 bases and 5 bases, in that order; junction bases with no gene match: 8. The CDR3 DNA is TGCAGCGTTGCGGGGACAGGGGGCAGTGGGACTGAAGCTTTCTTT. Translating it yields CSVAGTGGSGTEAFF. The complete variable domain, with remaining parts taken from reference TRBV29-1 and TRBJ1-1, reads SAVISQKPSRDICQRGTSLTIQCQVDSQVTMMFWYRQQPGQSLTLIATANQGSEATYESGFVIDKFPISRPNLTFSTLTVSNMSPEDSSIYLCSVAGTGGSGTEAFFGQGTRLTVV.

The chain couples TRBV29-1 to TRBJ1-2, with D hard to call. Germline loops: CDR1 SQVTM, CDR2 ANQGSEA. V was shortened by 4 bases and J by 8 bases, with 11 bases between the two germline ends. This CDR3 has 11 residues. CDR3 residues: CSVVIGNGYTF. Written as DNA, the CDR3 is TGCAGCGTTGTTATAGGGAACGGCTACACCTTC. The entire variable domain, with the rest obtained from reference TRBV29-1 and TRBJ1-2, is as follows: SAVISQKPSRDICQRGTSLTIQCQVDSQVTMMFWYRQQPGQSLTLIATANQGSEATYESGFVIDKFPISRPNLTFSTLTVSNMSPEDSSIYLCSVVIGNGYTFGSGTRLTVV.

This clone was detected a few times. The chain joins TRBV29-1 to TRBJ2-7; 9 positions agree with TRBD1. The V and J ends lost 3 bases and 6 bases, in that order; junction bases with no gene match: 9. Germline CDR1 reads SQVTM; CDR2 reads ANQGSEA. CDR3 length: 14 residues. The DNA of the CDR3 is TGCAGCGTTGACCGGGGACAGGGAGGAAGCGAGCAGTACTTC. Protein sequence: CSVDRGQGGSEQYF.

This chain links TRBV5-4 with TRBJ2-5; D may be TRBD1 (6 bases). The ends were cut back, 3 bases at V and 2 bases at J, with 11 bases in the middle. Germline V lookup: CDR1 SGHNT, CDR2 YYREEE (reference sequence). CDR3 size: 14 residues. The CDR3 sequence: CASSSWTAQETQYF. CDR3 nucleotides: TGTGCCAGCAGCTCTTGGACAGCTCAAGAGACCCAGTACTTC. Full variable domain (rest looked up from reference TRBV5-4 and TRBJ2-5): ETGVTQSPTHLIKTRGQQVTLRCSSQSGHNTVSWYQQALGQGPQFIFQYYREEENGRGNFPPRFSGLQFPNYSSELNVNALELDDSALYLCASSSWTAQETQYFGPGTRLLVL.

The chain couples TRBV4-1 to TRBJ2-1; 8 bases align to TRBD2. Germline V lookup: CDR1 MGHRA, CDR2 YSYEKL. V lost 2 bases, J lost 7 bases, and 7 bases stayed unmatched. This CDR3 spans 15 amino acids. The DNA for the CDR3 is TGCGCCAGCAGCCAACCACTAGCGGTCCATAATGAGCAGTTCTTC. Amino acid sequence: CASSQPLAVHNEQFF.

The genes are TRBV7-9 and TRBJ2-3; 8 bases agree with TRBD2. The CDR3 totals 16 residues. The germline V gene encodes CDR1 SEHNR and CDR2 FQNEAQ (reference sequence). V was pared by 3 bases and J by 2 bases, with 7 bases of the junction left unmatched. CDR3 DNA sequence: TGTGCCAGCAGCTTGGCACTAGCGGAGTTCACAGATACGCAGTATTTT. Its translation is CASSLALAEFTDTQYF.

The chain employs TRBV29-1 and TRBJ2-1; 10 positions match TRBD2. CDR1 is SQVTM, CDR2 ANQGSEA, per germline. This CDR3 is 15 amino acids long. J gave up 3 bases and V 0 bases, and 2 bases lay outside the gene matches. CDR3 residues: CSVEDGLADYNEQFF. In DNA, the CDR3 is TGCAGCGTTGAAGATGGACTAGCGGACTACAATGAGCAGTTCTTC.

This clone was picked up a small number of times. The V and J genes are TRBV14 and TRBJ2-6; D may correspond to TRBD1 or TRBD2 (5 bases each). V shed 3 bases and J shed 4 bases, with 10 bases lying between them. This CDR3 has 15 amino acids. Germline V gene lookup returns CDR1 SGHDN and CDR2 FVKESK. The CDR3 spells CASSQWGSGANVLTF. As DNA, the CDR3 is TGTGCCAGCAGCCAGTGGGGGTCCGGGGCCAACGTCCTGACTTTC.

This clone has a handful of counts. The gene calls are TRBV29-1 and TRBJ2-7; D is unclear. The V gene lost 5 bases and the J gene lost 5 bases, with 7 bases spanning the gap. The CDR3 has 10 amino acids. Germline lookup yields CDR1 SQVTM and CDR2 ANQGSEA. CDR3 amino acids: CSVRENEQYF. Here the CDR3 DNA reads TGCAGCGTTAGAGAGAACGAGCAGTACTTC.

The chain has TRBV29-1 and TRBJ2-7; possibly TRBD2 for D (6 bases). Germline lookup yields CDR1 SQVTM and CDR2 ANQGSEA. The CDR3 length is 14 residues. V lost 1 base and J 4 bases, leaving 14 bases between the germline ends. As DNA, the CDR3 is TGCAGCGTTGAAGTCCCGGAGGGCCCTTACGAGCAGTACTTC. Translated, it gives CSVEVPEGPYEQYF.

The chain links TRBV7-8 to TRBJ2-3, with 9 bases that match TRBD2. V lost 5 bases to trimming and J lost 2 bases; unmatched junction nucleotides: 5. The CDR3 covers 15 residues. CDR1 and CDR2 from the germline V gene are SGHVS and FQNEAQ. Here the CDR3 reads CASSETSGPTDTQYF. The CDR3 DNA reads as TGTGCCAGCAGCGAGACTAGCGGACCCACAGATACGCAGTATTTT.

This clone was recorded a few times. This chain uses TRBV29-1 with TRBJ2-1; weak D call: TRBD2 (6 bases). Germline values: CDR1 SQVTM, CDR2 ANQGSEA. This CDR3 has 13 amino acids. With 7 bases removed from V and 5 bases from J, the gap between germline ends came to 15 bases. The CDR3, as DNA: TGCAGCGAGAGTAGCGGCACCCACAATGAGCAGTTCTTC. This translates into CSESSGTHNEQFF.

The genes are TRBV30 and TRBJ1-2, with TRBD1 matching over 8 bases. This CDR3 has 12 amino acids. Germline CDR1 and CDR2: GTSNPN and SVGIG (reference sequence). J gave up 8 bases and V 8 bases, and 10 bases lay outside the gene matches. This CDR3 is CAADRELGGYTF. CDR3 nucleotides: TGTGCCGCGGACAGGGAGTTGGGCGGCTACACCTTC.

This clone was seen just once. This CDR3 is CASRPTGAWEQYF. CDR3 DNA: TGCGCCAGCAGGCCGACAGGGGCTTGGGAGCAGTACTTC. The genes are TRBV4-1 and TRBJ2-7; 8 nucleotides match TRBD1. The CDR3 consists of 13 residues. The germline V gene has CDR1 MGHRA and CDR2 YSYEKL. The ends lost 6 bases at V and 7 bases at J; junction bases unmatched: 8.

The table lists this clone with a few counts. The identical CDR3 is also encoded by other nucleotide sequences in the sample. V is TRBV29-1 and J is TRBJ2-7; D is uncertain. Germline V CDR1 and CDR2: SQVTM, ANQGSEA. V dropped 3 bases and J dropped 2 bases, with 8 bases sitting between them. The CDR3 loop spans 12 amino acids. CDR3 sequence (DNA): TGCAGCGTTGAGCGAGCACCCTACGAGCAGTACTTC. Translating gives CSVERAPYEQYF.

This clone was seen only a few times. This chain links TRBV29-1 with TRBJ2-2, with 8 bases that match TRBD2. V was pared by 6 bases and J by 7 bases, with 13 bases of the junction left unmatched. The CDR3 extends over 15 amino acids. CDR1 SQVTM and CDR2 ANQGSEA come from the germline V gene. The CDR3 is CSVKGGLGAFGELFF. DNA for the CDR3: TGCAGCGTGAAAGGGGGACTAGGGGCCTTCGGGGAGCTGTTTTTT.

This clone has a handful of counts. The chain employs TRBV2 and TRBJ2-7, with 7 bases lining up with TRBD1. Germline assignment: CDR1 SNHLY and CDR2 FYNNEI. V lost 6 bases, J lost 7 bases, and 9 bases stayed unmatched. The CDR3 contains 13 residues. CDR3 residues: CASSWTGLGEQYF. CDR3 nucleotides: TGTGCCAGCAGCTGGACAGGACTTGGGGAGCAGTACTTC.

Worth noting for this clone: Distinct nucleotide sequences in the sample also encode this CDR3. The gene calls are TRBV30 and TRBJ2-7; D unclear. This CDR3 spans 11 amino acids. Germline V gives CDR1 GTSNPN, CDR2 SVGIG (reference sequence). V lost 2 bases and J lost 4, with 6 bases in between. CDR3 coding DNA: TGTGCCTGGAGTTCAGGTTACGAGCAGTACTTC. Its translation: CAWSSGYEQYF.

V is TRBV29-1 and J is TRBJ2-1, with TRBD2 matching over 15 bases. Germline loops: CDR1 SQVTM, CDR2 ANQGSEA. The trim removed 6 bases at V and 0 bases at J, leaving 12 bases unmatched. CDR3 length: 19 residues. CDR3 DNA sequence: TGCAGCGTCCTAGGACTAGCGGGAGGGCCTACGAGCTCCTACAATGAGCAGTTCTTC. Residues: CSVLGLAGGPTSSYNEQFF.

This clone was seen a few times. The V call is TRBV5-6, the J call TRBJ2-7, with 9 bases aligning to TRBD2. After removal of 5 bases from V and 3 bases from J, the junction contained 6 bases not matched to a gene. Germline V gene data show CDR1 as SGHDT and CDR2 as YYEEEE. The CDR3 extends over 14 amino acids. For the CDR3, the DNA is TGTGCCAGCAGTTCCGGGACTAGCATCTACGAGCAGTACTTC. Its protein product is CASSSGTSIYEQYF.

The gene calls are TRBV28 and TRBJ2-7, with D perhaps given as TRBD1 or TRBD2 (5 bases each). The length of the CDR3 is 14 residues. Trimming took off 5 bases at V and 3 bases at J, with 14 bases between the two ends. From germline, CDR1 is MDHEN and CDR2 SYDVKM. The CDR3 sequence: CASSTRDGSYEQYF. CDR3 nucleotides: TGTGCCAGCAGTACCCGGGACGGAAGCTACGAGCAGTACTTC.